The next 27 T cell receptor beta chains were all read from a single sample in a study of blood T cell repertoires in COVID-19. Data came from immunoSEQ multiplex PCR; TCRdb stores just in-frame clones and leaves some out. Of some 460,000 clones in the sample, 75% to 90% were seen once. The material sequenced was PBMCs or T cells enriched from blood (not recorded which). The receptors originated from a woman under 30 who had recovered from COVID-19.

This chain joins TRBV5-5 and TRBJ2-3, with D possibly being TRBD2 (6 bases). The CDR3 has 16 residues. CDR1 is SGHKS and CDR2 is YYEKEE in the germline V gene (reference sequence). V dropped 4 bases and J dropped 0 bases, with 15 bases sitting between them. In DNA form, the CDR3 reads TGTGCCAGCAGCCGGGGGTTAGGCCTTAGCACAGATACGCAGTATTTT. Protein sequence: CASSRGLGLSTDTQYF.

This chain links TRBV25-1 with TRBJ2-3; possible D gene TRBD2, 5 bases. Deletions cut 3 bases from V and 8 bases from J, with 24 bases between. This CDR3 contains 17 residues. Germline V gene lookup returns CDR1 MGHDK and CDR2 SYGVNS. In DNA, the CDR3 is TGTGCCAGCAGTGACCCCAGTGGGAGAGGTAAAGAGGGTACGCAGTATTTT. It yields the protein CASSDPSGRGKEGTQYF.

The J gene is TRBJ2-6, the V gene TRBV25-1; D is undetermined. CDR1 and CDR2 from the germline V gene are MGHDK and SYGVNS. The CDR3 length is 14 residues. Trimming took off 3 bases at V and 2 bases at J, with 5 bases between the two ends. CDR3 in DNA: TGTGCCAGCAGTGAGAGGACTGGGGCCAACGTCCTGACTTTC. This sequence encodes CASSERTGANVLTF.

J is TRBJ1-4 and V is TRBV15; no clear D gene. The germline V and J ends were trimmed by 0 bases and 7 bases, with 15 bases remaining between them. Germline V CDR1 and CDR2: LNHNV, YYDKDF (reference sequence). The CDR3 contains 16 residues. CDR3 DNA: TGTGCCACCAGCAGAGATTGGGGAGGAGGAGGTGAAAAACTGTTTTTT. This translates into CATSRDWGGGGEKLFF. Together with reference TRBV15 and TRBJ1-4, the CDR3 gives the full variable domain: DAMVIQNPRYQVTQFGKPVTLSCSQTLNHNVMYWYQQKSSQAPKLLFHYYDKDFNNEADTPDNFQSRRPNTSFCFLDIRSPGLGDTAMYLCATSRDWGGGGEKLFFGSGTQLSVL.

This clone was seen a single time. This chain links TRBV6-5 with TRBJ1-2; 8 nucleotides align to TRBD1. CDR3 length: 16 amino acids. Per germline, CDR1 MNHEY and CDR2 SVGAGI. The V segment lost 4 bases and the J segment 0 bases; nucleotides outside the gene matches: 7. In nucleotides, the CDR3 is TGTGCCAGCAGTTCCCCGACAGGGGCCACTAACTATGGCTACACCTTC. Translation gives CASSSPTGATNYGYTF.

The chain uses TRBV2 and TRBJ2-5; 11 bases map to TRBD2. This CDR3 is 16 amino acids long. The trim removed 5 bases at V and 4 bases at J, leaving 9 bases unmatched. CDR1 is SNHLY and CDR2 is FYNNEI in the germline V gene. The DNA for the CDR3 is TGTGCCAGCAGTCCTAGGCTAGCGGGGGGTGTAGAGACCCAGTACTTC. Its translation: CASSPRLAGGVETQYF.

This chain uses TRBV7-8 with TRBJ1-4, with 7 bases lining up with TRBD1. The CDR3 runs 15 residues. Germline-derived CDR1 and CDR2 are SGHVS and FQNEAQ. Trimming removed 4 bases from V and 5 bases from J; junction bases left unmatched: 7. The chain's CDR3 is CASSYLDRTNEKLFF. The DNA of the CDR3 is TGTGCCAGCAGCTATTTGGACAGGACCAATGAAAAACTGTTTTTT.

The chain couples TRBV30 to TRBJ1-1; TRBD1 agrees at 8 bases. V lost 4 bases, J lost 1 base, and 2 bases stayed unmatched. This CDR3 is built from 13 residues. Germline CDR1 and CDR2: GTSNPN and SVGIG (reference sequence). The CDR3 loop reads CAWTQGANTEAFF. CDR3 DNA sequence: TGTGCCTGGACCCAGGGGGCGAACACTGAAGCTTTCTTT.

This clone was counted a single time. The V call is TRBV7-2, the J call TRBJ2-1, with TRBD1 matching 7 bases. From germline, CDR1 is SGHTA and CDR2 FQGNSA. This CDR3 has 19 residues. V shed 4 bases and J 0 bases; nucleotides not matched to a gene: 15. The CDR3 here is CASSSDFTKQGSSYNEQFF. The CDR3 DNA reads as TGTGCCAGCAGCTCGGACTTTACAAAACAGGGGAGCTCCTACAATGAGCAGTTCTTC. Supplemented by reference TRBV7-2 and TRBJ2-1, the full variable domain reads GAGVSQSPSNKVTEKGKDVELRCDPISGHTALYWYRQSLGQGLEFLIYFQGNSAPDKSGLPSDRFSAERTGGSVSTLTIQRTQQEDSAVYLCASSSDFTKQGSSYNEQFFGPGTRLTVL.

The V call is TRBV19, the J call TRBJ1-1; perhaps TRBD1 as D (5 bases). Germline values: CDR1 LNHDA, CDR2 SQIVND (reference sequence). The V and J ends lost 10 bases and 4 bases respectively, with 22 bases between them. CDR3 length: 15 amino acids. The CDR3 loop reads CATTWRRVGSTEAFF. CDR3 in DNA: TGTGCCACCACATGGCGCAGGGTTGGATCCACTGAAGCTTTCTTT.

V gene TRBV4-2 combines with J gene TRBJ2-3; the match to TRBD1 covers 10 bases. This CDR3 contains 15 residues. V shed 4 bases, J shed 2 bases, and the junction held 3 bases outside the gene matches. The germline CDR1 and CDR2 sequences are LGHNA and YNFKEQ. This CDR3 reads CASSLRQGATDTQYF. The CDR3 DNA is TGTGCCAGCAGCCTTCGACAGGGGGCCACAGATACGCAGTATTTT.

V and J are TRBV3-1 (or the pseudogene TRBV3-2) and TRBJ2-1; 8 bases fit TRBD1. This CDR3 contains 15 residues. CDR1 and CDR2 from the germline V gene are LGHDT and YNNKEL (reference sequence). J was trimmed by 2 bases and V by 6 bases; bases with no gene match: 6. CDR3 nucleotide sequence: TGTGCCAGCAGTCCGGACAGGGTTGCCTACAATGAGCAGTTCTTC. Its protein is CASSPDRVAYNEQFF.

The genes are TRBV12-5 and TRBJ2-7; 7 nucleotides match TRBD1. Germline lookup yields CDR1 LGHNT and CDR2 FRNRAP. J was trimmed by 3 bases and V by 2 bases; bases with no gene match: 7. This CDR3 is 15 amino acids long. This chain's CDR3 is CASGLSLGTDYEQYF. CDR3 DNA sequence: TGTGCTAGTGGTTTGTCCCTCGGGACAGACTACGAGCAGTACTTC. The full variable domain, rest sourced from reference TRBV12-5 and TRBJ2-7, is DARVTQTPRHKVTEMGQEVTMRCQPILGHNTVFWYRQTMMQGLELLAYFRNRAPLDDSGMPKDRFSAEMPDATLATLKIQPSEPRDSAVYFCASGLSLGTDYEQYFGPGTRLTVT.

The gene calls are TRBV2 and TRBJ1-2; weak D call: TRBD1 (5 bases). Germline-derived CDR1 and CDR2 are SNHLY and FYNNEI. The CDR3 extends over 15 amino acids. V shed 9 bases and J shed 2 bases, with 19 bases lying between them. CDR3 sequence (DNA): TGTGCCAGTTCCCCACCCCTGACAGAGAACTATGGCTACACCTTC. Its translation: CASSPPLTENYGYTF. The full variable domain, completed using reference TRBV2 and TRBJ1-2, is EPEVTQTPSHQVTQMGQEVILRCVPISNHLYFYWYRQILGQKVEFLVSFYNNEISEKSEIFDDQFSVERPDGSNFTLKIRSTKLEDSAMYFCASSPPLTENYGYTFGSGTRLTVV.

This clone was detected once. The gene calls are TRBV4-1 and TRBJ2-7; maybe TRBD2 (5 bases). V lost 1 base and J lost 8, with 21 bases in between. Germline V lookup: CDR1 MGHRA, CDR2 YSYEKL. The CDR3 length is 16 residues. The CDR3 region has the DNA TGCGCCAGCAGCCAAGGGCCCTTGGGCGCGGGTACGAAGCAGTACTTC. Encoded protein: CASSQGPLGAGTKQYF.

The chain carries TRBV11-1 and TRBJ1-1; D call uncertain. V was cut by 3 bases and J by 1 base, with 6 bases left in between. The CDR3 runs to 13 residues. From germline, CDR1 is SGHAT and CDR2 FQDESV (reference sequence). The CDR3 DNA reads TGTGCCAGCAGCTTTGCACAGAACACTGAAGCTTTCTTT. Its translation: CASSFAQNTEAFF.

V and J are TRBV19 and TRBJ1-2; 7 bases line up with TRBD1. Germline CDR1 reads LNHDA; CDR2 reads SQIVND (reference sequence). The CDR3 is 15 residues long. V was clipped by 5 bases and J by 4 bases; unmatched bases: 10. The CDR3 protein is CASSLRQGGGYGYTF. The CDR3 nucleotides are TGTGCCAGTAGTCTCCGACAGGGAGGAGGCTATGGCTACACCTTC.

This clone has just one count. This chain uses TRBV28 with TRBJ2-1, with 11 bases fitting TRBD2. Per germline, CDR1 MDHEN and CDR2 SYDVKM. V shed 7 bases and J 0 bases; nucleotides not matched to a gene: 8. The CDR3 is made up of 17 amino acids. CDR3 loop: CASTGLAGGSSYNEQFF. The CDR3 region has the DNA TGTGCCAGCACAGGGCTAGCGGGGGGCTCCTCCTACAATGAGCAGTTCTTC. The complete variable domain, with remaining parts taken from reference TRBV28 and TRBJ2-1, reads DVKVTQSSRYLVKRTGEKVFLECVQDMDHENMFWYRQDPGLGLRLIYFSYDVKMKEKGDIPEGYSVSREKKERFSLILESASTNQTSMYLCASTGLAGGSSYNEQFFGPGTRLTVL.

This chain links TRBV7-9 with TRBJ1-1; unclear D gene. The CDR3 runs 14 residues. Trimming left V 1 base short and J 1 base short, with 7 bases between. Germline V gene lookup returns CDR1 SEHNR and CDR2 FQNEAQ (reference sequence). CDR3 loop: CASSLVMANTEAFF. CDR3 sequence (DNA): TGTGCCAGCAGCTTAGTAATGGCGAACACTGAAGCTTTCTTT.

Here the CDR3 DNA reads TGTGCCAGCAGCGTTACAACTACCCAAGAGACCCAGTACTTC. Its translation is CASSVTTTQETQYF. The chain joins TRBV6-5 to TRBJ2-5; D call uncertain. This CDR3 spans 14 amino acids. Germline V gene lookup returns CDR1 MNHEY and CDR2 SVGAGI. Trimming cost V 6 bases and J 1 base, with 12 bases left between them.

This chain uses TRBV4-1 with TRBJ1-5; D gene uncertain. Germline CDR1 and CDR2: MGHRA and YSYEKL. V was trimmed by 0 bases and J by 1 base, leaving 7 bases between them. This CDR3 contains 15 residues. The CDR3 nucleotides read TGCGCCAGCAGCCAAGATCAGCGGAGCAATCAGCCCCAGCATTTT. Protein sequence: CASSQDQRSNQPQHF.

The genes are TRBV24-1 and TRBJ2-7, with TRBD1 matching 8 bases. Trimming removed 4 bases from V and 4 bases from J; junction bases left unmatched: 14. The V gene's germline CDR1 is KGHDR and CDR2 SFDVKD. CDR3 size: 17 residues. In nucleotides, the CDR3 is TGTGCCACCAGTGACCATGACAGGGGTCCCCTTTCTTACGAGCAGTACTTC. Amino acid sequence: CATSDHDRGPLSYEQYF.

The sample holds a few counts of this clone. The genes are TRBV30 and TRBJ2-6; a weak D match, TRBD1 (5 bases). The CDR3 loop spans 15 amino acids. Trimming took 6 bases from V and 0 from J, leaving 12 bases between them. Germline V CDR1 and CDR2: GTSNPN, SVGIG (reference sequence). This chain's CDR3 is CACGKGFSGANVLTF. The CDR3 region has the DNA TGTGCCTGCGGAAAGGGGTTCTCTGGGGCCAACGTCCTGACTTTC.

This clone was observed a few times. The CDR3 reads CASSSTTGQGRSEAFF. The CDR3, as DNA: TGCGCCAGCAGCTCAACCACTGGACAGGGGAGGAGTGAAGCTTTCTTT. This rearrangement joins TRBV5-1 to TRBJ1-1, with 9 bases that match TRBD1. The junction had 13 bases not matched to a gene; V was cut back by 3 bases and J by 7 bases. The CDR3 extends over 16 amino acids. Germline-derived CDR1 and CDR2 are SGHRS and YFSETQ.

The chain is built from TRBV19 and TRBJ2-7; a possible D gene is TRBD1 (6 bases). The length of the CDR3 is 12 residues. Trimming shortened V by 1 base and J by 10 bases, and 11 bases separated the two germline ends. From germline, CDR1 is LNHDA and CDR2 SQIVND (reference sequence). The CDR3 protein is CASSIGTDRQYF. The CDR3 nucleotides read TGTGCCAGTAGTATAGGAACGGACAGACAGTACTTC.

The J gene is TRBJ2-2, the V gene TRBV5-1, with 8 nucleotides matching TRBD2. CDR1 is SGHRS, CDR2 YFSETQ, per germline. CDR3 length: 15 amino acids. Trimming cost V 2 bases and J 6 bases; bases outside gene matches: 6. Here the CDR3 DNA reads TGCGCCAGCAGCTTAGCGGCGGGGGGCTCCGGGGAGCTGTTTTTT. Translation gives CASSLAAGGSGELFF.

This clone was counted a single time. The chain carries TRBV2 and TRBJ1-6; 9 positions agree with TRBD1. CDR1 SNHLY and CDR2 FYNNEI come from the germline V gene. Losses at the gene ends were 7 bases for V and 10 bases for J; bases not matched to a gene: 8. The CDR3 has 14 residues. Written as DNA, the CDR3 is TGTGCCAGCACCACGACAGGGGGGGAATCACCCCTCCACTTT. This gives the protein CASTTTGGESPLHF. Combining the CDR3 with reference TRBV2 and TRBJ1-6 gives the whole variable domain EPEVTQTPSHQVTQMGQEVILRCVPISNHLYFYWYRQILGQKVEFLVSFYNNEISEKSEIFDDQFSVERPDGSNFTLKIRSTKLEDSAMYFCASTTTGGESPLHFGNGTRLTVT.